Shown below are 30 T cell receptor beta chains from a single sample sequenced in a study of T cells expressing NK-cell markers. TCRdb reprocessed the 5' RACE reads and reports one entry per CDR3 protein, with no DNA. The sample table sets out some 410,000 distinct CDR3 sequences. The sample taken for sequencing was blood T cells: a sorted CD56 or NKG2C T cell subset, CD4+ or CD8+ T cells, or bulk PBMC T cells (not recorded which). These receptors all come from a woman aged 18-70 years in good health.

This rearrangement joins TRBV30 to TRBJ1-1. Germline V lookup: CDR1 GTSNPN, CDR2 SVGIG (reference sequence). This CDR3 comprises 11 residues. CDR3 amino acids: CAWSVGREAFF.

The CDR3 sequence: CASSPPANNEQFF. The chain is built from TRBV7-9 and TRBJ2-1; TCRdb calls TRBD1, which cannot be checked without DNA. This CDR3 has 13 amino acids. Germline CDR1 SEHNR, CDR2 FQNEAQ (reference sequence).

The V call is TRBV12-3 or TRBV12-4, the J call TRBJ1-2. The CDR3 totals 11 residues. Here the CDR3 reads CASSFGPGYTF.

The chain couples TRBV29-1 to TRBJ2-5; lacking DNA, the TRBD1 call made by TCRdb goes unchecked. Germline loops: CDR1 SQVTM, CDR2 ANQGSEA. CDR3 length: 14 amino acids. The CDR3 is CSVQGLGYQETQYF. Filled out from reference TRBV29-1 and TRBJ2-5, the complete variable domain reads SAVISQKPSRDICQRGTSLTIQCQVDSQVTMMFWYRQQPGQSLTLIATANQGSEATYESGFVIDKFPISRPNLTFSTLTVSNMSPEDSSIYLCSVQGLGYQETQYFGPGTRLLVL.

This chain joins TRBV18 and TRBJ1-4. CDR1 and CDR2 from the germline V gene are KGHSH and LQKENI. The CDR3 spans 13 residues. CDR3 sequence: CASSSRGYEKLFF.

The V gene is TRBV27, the J gene TRBJ2-5; TCRdb's D call of TRBD2 is untestable without DNA. CDR1 and CDR2 from the germline V gene are MNHEY and SMNVEV (reference sequence). The CDR3 spans 16 residues. CDR3 sequence: CASSSLVAGEQETQYF.

The chain recombines TRBV27 with TRBJ2-5; as DNA is missing, the TRBD1 call by TCRdb cannot be tested. CDR3 length: 15 residues. Looked up from germline, CDR1 is MNHEY and CDR2 is SMNVEV (reference sequence). CDR3 residues: CASSTRWGGQETQYF.

This rearrangement joins TRBV7-2 to TRBJ2-7; TCRdb proposes TRBD1, but this gene call is untestable without DNA. Germline assignment: CDR1 SGHTA and CDR2 FQGNSA. The CDR3 has 15 residues. The chain's CDR3 is CASSSSSHSGYEQYF.

The chain carries TRBV3-1 and TRBJ1-2. From germline, CDR1 is LGHDT and CDR2 YNNKEL (reference sequence). CDR3 length: 13 amino acids. CDR3 loop: CASSQGAGYGYTF.

This rearrangement joins TRBV5-1 to TRBJ1-1; TCRdb indicates TRBD1, and absent DNA this call remains unverified. CDR3 length: 15 residues. CDR1 is SGHRS and CDR2 is YFSETQ in the germline V gene. CDR3: CASSPQDSRNTEAFF.

This sequence joins TRBV10-3 and TRBJ2-6; the D gene TCRdb calls, TRBD1, cannot be checked with no DNA. Germline CDR1 and CDR2: ENHRY and SYGVKD. The CDR3 length is 14 residues. The CDR3 reads CAISSGQGPNVLTF.

This chain links TRBV5-8 with TRBJ2-5; TCRdb selects TRBD2, and the lack of DNA leaves this call unchecked. Germline values: CDR1 SGHTS, CDR2 YDEGEE. The length of the CDR3 is 15 residues. This CDR3 is CASSLRLAGDKTQYF.

This sequence joins TRBV7-9 and TRBJ2-1. This CDR3 contains 15 residues. Germline V gene sequence: CDR1 SEHNR, CDR2 FQNEAQ (reference sequence). CDR3 sequence: CASSLGPQPNNEQFF.

The chain recombines TRBV7-9 with TRBJ1-1; TCRdb's assignment of TRBD1 cannot be checked, as there is no DNA. CDR3 length equals 17 residues. Germline CDR1 reads SEHNR; CDR2 reads FQNEAQ (reference sequence). CDR3 amino acids: CASSRAGTGRENTEAFF. The full variable domain, its missing parts supplied by reference TRBV7-9 and TRBJ1-1, is DTGVSQNPRHKITKRGQNVTFRCDPISEHNRLYWYRQTLGQGPEFLTYFQNEAQLEKSRLLSDRFSAERPKGSFSTLEIQRTEQGDSAMYLCASSRAGTGRENTEAFFGQGTRLTVV.

The rearrangement uses TRBV4-2 and TRBJ2-5; checking the TCRdb D call of TRBD1 is not possible without DNA. The CDR3 sequence is 14 residues long. Germline CDR1 and CDR2: LGHNA and YNFKEQ. CDR3 in amino acids: CASSPEEAGETQYF.

The chain is built from TRBV27 and TRBJ2-1; TCRdb's assignment of TRBD2 cannot be checked, as there is no DNA. CDR1 is MNHEY and CDR2 is SMNVEV in the germline V gene (reference sequence). The CDR3 contains 18 residues. CDR3 region: CASSFEFSSGKSYNEQFF.

The J gene is TRBJ2-1, the V gene TRBV10-1. The CDR3 length is 13 residues. Germline assignment: CDR1 WNHNN and CDR2 SYGVQD (reference sequence). CDR3 protein: CASSESSYNEQFF.

The rearrangement joins TRBV29-1 to TRBJ1-1; TCRdb calls TRBD1, which cannot be checked without DNA. Germline CDR1 reads SQVTM; CDR2 reads ANQGSEA. CDR3 length: 14 amino acids. CDR3 amino acids: CSVGGQGGGTEAFF.

The V call is TRBV3-1, the J call TRBJ1-2. Per the germline V gene, CDR1 is LGHDT and CDR2 is YNNKEL (reference sequence). The CDR3 has 12 amino acids. The CDR3 here is CASSQVGNGYTF.

The chain links TRBV6-2 or TRBV6-3 to TRBJ1-6; TCRdb's D call of TRBD1 is untestable without DNA. Germline CDR1 and CDR2: MNHEY and SVGEGT. CDR3 length: 12 residues. CDR3: CASSYLGAPLHF.

The chain employs TRBV12-3 or TRBV12-4 and TRBJ2-3; TCRdb's assignment of TRBD1 cannot be checked, as there is no DNA. The CDR3 sequence is 14 residues long. CDR3 sequence: CASSVPVLRDTQYF.

CDR3 loop: CASSLGTGSREQYF. The chain recombines TRBV7-6 with TRBJ2-7; absent DNA, TCRdb's TRBD1 call cannot be checked. Germline loops: CDR1 SGHVS, CDR2 FNYEAQ. The CDR3 contains 14 residues.

The V call is TRBV20-1, the J call TRBJ2-5; TCRdb's D gene call, TRBD2, goes unchecked for lack of DNA. Germline lookup yields CDR1 DFQATT and CDR2 SNEGSKA (reference sequence). CDR3 length: 13 residues. The CDR3 is CSLNWAAQETQYF.

The chain recombines TRBV6-2 or TRBV6-3 with TRBJ2-7. This CDR3 spans 15 amino acids. Germline CDR1 reads MNHEY; CDR2 reads SVGEGT. The CDR3 loop reads CASSRLWGFSYEQYF.

The chain has TRBV30 and TRBJ2-7; TCRdb names TRBD1, which stays unverified in the absence of DNA. CDR1 is GTSNPN, CDR2 SVGIG, per germline (reference sequence). This CDR3 is built from 14 residues. The CDR3 reads CAWSPRDRRGEQYF.

This chain joins TRBV6-5 and TRBJ2-1. The CDR3 is 15 amino acids. Germline V gene data show CDR1 as MNHEY and CDR2 as SVGAGI. The CDR3 sequence: CASSYSTQLYNEQFF.

The CDR3 is CASSVVPAGVDTQYF. The chain has TRBV9 and TRBJ2-3; lacking DNA, the TRBD1 call made by TCRdb goes unchecked. The CDR3 length is 15 residues. Germline CDR1 SGDLS, CDR2 YYNGEE.

The chain is built from TRBV5-6 and TRBJ2-2; checking the TCRdb D call of TRBD1 is not possible without DNA. The CDR3 runs 15 residues. Per the germline V gene, CDR1 is SGHDT and CDR2 is YYEEEE. Here the CDR3 reads CASSLVSGATGELFF.

V is TRBV6-5 and J is TRBJ1-5. The CDR3 totals 14 residues. Germline lookup yields CDR1 MNHEY and CDR2 SVGAGI. The CDR3 here is CASSYVGLGQPQHF.

This chain joins TRBV9 and TRBJ1-3. This CDR3 comprises 13 residues. From germline, CDR1 is SGDLS and CDR2 YYNGEE. The CDR3 region is CASSVGAEDTIYF. The whole variable domain, filled in from reference TRBV9 and TRBJ1-3, reads DSGVTQTPKHLITATGQRVTLRCSPRSGDLSVYWYQQSLDQGLQFLIQYYNGEERAKGNILERFSAQQFPDLHSELNLSSLELGDSALYFCASSVGAEDTIYFGEGSWLTVV.